The source of this T cell receptor (beta chain) is a study of radiotherapy plus CTLA-4 blockade in lung cancer. Generated by immunoSEQ multiplex PCR, the TCRdb table keeps only in-frame clones and is missing some. This table holds around 24,000 clones, about three quarters found once. Focal radiation and CTLA-4 blockade (ipilimumab) were tested in chemo-refractory metastatic non-small-cell lung cancer patients. CDR3 size: 15 residues. CDR1 is MDHEN, CDR2 SYDVKM, per germline. V lost 6 bases and J lost 5, with 16 bases in between. This receptor was identified in a human donor with non-small cell lung cancer who had stable disease on radiotherapy plus ipilimumab. The source material was peripheral blood, sampled from a patient treated with radiotherapy plus ipilimumab. The chain uses TRBV28 and TRBJ1-4; possibly TRBD1 for D (5 bases). CDR3 nucleotides: TGTGCCAGCAGCCCGGGACCGGGGAAAAATGAAAAACTGTTTTTT. Translated: CASSPGPGKNEKLFF. The whole variable domain, filled in from reference TRBV28 and TRBJ1-4, reads DVKVTQSSRYLVKRTGEKVFLECVQDMDHENMFWYRQDPGLGLRLIYFSYDVKMKEKGDIPEGYSVSREKKERFSLILESASTNQTSMYLCASSPGPGKNEKLFFGSGTQLSVL.